Below, one T cell receptor beta chain is given with its context. Its cognate antigen is unknown. Just one base apart from a much larger clone, this may be a read error. These data originate in a study of tumor-infiltrating lymphocytes in primary liver carcinoma. Overall study results and limits: Because the samples were bulk unsorted, the study did not compare CD4+ and CD8+ repertoires.

TCR beta cDNA was prepared out of 450 to 500 ng total RNA by means of a constant-region primer. Three rounds of nested multiplex PCR with slightly modified ARM-PCR produced TCR beta libraries. One entry per CDR3 protein, called by TCRdb with MiXCR from the multiplex PCR reads. Altogether approximately 300,000 distinct CDR3 sequences are present, approximately 65% being singletons, with the ten largest covering roughly 10%. They got blood RNA out of unsorted whole blood and also pulled out germline DNA. The patients lived with chronic HBV infection and had not yet received any treatment. The source of this sequence is a man in his forties with primary liver carcinoma and hepatitis B virus infection. The sequenced sample consisted of peripheral blood.

CDR3 in DNA: TGTGCCGGCAGTTGGGGGGGACAGGGGAGGACAGAGGAGACCCAGTACTTC. Translating it yields CAGSWGGQGRTEETQYF. V is TRBV6-6 and J is TRBJ2-5; TRBD1 matches 10 bases. CDR3 length: 17 amino acids. Germline V gene lookup returns CDR1 MNHNY and CDR2 SVGAGI (reference sequence).